These 25 T cell receptor beta chains share one sample of origin, sequenced in a study of blood T cells in healthy people across ages. A sample-barcoded 5' primer and a J-beta primer mix were used in a second PCR of roughly 7 to 11 cycles. TCRdb independently ran MiXCR on the 5' RACE reads; one entry per CDR3 protein. Here the sample spans some 800,000 distinct CDR3 sequences, 40% to 50% being singletons. Sequenced material: blood. The receptors were sampled from a man in his 60s in good health.

The chain has TRBV6-5 and TRBJ2-3; a possible D gene is TRBD1 (6 bases). V lost 2 bases, J lost 3 bases, and 21 bases lay in between. The CDR3 totals 18 residues. Germline V CDR1 and CDR2: MNHEY, SVGAGI. CDR3 protein: CASSYRGTGMGGTDTQYF. CDR3 DNA: TGTGCCAGCAGTTACCGAGGAACAGGGATGGGTGGGACAGATACGCAGTATTTT.

On this clonotype itself: Relative to the germline gene, one junction end is altered; a read error may explain this. The chain combines TRBV5-5 with TRBJ1-2; 7 nucleotides match TRBD1. The germline V gene has CDR1 SGHKS and CDR2 YYEKEE (reference sequence). This CDR3 region has 14 residues. The CDR3 DNA sequence: TGTGCCGGCAGCGAGAGGGGGCGCAGCTATGGCTACACCTTC. Its translation: CAGSERGRSYGYTF.

The chain couples TRBV6-6 to TRBJ2-6; either TRBD1 or TRBD2 may fit D (5 bases each). The CDR3 extends over 16 amino acids. V lost 5 bases to trimming and J lost 0 bases, with 11 bases between them. The germline gives CDR1 MNHNY, CDR2 SVGAGI (reference sequence). The CDR3, as DNA: TGTGCCAGCAGTCAGAGGGGACCCTCTGGGGCCAACGTCCTGACTTTC. Protein sequence: CASSQRGPSGANVLTF.

This clonotype has only a few counts. The chain couples TRBV5-6 to TRBJ2-1; 9 nucleotides line up with TRBD2. Per germline, CDR1 SGHDT and CDR2 YYEEEE. V lost 4 bases, J lost 4 bases, and 9 bases stayed unmatched. The CDR3 covers 16 residues. CDR3 residues: CASSATTSGHYNEQFF. In nucleotides, the CDR3 is TGTGCCAGCAGCGCTACCACTAGCGGGCATTACAATGAGCAGTTCTTC.

The chain uses TRBV6-6 and TRBJ2-7, with 7 nucleotides matching TRBD1. This CDR3 has 14 residues. CDR1 MNHNY and CDR2 SVGAGI come from the germline V gene (reference sequence). With V trimmed by 5 bases and J by 0 bases, 4 bases remained unmatched. The CDR3: CASSGDSHSYEQYF. CDR3 DNA sequence: TGTGCCAGCAGTGGGGACAGCCACTCCTACGAGCAGTACTTC.

This clonotype was seen many times. The chain joins TRBV4-1 to TRBJ2-1, with TRBD2 matching 7 bases. Germline-derived CDR1 and CDR2 are MGHRA and YSYEKL. The J segment lost 5 bases and the V segment lost 5 bases, leaving 9 bases of the junction unmatched. CDR3 length equals 15 residues. CDR3 protein: CASSLRGVTNNEQFF. The DNA of the CDR3 is TGCGCCAGCAGCTTACGGGGGGTTACCAACAATGAGCAGTTCTTC.

The V and J genes are TRBV19 and TRBJ2-5, with no clear D. The J call is doubtful: the DNA matches TRBJ2-7 better. Germline loops: CDR1 LNHDA, CDR2 SQIVND (reference sequence). The CDR3 has 13 residues. CDR3 residues: CASRKGPDYEQYF. Written as DNA, the CDR3 is TGTGCCAGTAGAAAAGGACCAGACTACGAGCAGTACTTC.

This clonotype was found a few times. The chain recombines TRBV20-1 with TRBJ2-3, with D possibly being TRBD1 or TRBD2 (6 bases each). Per germline, CDR1 DFQATT and CDR2 SNEGSKA (reference sequence). The V gene lost 1 base and the J gene lost 3 bases, with 14 bases spanning the gap. The CDR3 spans 15 residues. CDR3 in DNA: TGCAGTGCTAGAGCCCTGCAGGGGAGGACAGATACGCAGTATTTT. As protein: CSARALQGRTDTQYF.

This clonotype was counted between two and nine times. The chain links TRBV5-1 to TRBJ2-1; the match to TRBD2 covers 11 bases. Germline V gives CDR1 SGHRS, CDR2 YFSETQ. V trimming: 4 bases; J trimming: 4 bases; junction bases outside the gene matches: 4. The CDR3 runs 15 residues. The CDR3 region is CASSLGLAEYNEQFF. Here the CDR3 DNA reads TGCGCCAGCAGCCTGGGACTAGCGGAGTACAATGAGCAGTTCTTC.

V is TRBV6-2 or TRBV6-3 and J is TRBJ2-5; D assignment may be TRBD1 or TRBD2 (6 bases each). Trimming cost V 3 bases and J 3 bases, with 11 bases left between them. The CDR3 runs to 14 residues. CDR1 and CDR2 from the germline V gene are MNHEY and SVGEGT. The CDR3 protein is CASSYPGGKETQYF. CDR3 nucleotide sequence: TGTGCCAGCAGTTATCCCGGGGGCAAAGAGACCCAGTACTTC.

This clonotype was recorded only once. The chain links TRBV5-1 to TRBJ1-6; no firm D call. CDR1 is SGHRS and CDR2 is YFSETQ in the germline V gene. This CDR3 spans 15 amino acids. The germline V and J ends were trimmed by 0 bases and 9 bases, with 13 bases remaining between them. CDR3 region: CASSLERIHGSPLHF. CDR3 bases: TGCGCCAGCAGCTTGGAGCGGATCCACGGTTCACCCCTCCACTTT.

This chain links TRBV6-2 or TRBV6-3 with TRBJ1-6; D unresolved. The CDR3 has 14 residues. The V gene's germline CDR1 is MNHEY and CDR2 SVGEGT. Trimming stripped 6 bases from V and 7 bases from J, with 13 bases between. The CDR3 nucleotides read TGTGCCAGCAGACCCGGGGTCGTCAATTCACCCCTCCACTTT. Amino acid sequence: CASRPGVVNSPLHF.

V gene TRBV6-2 or TRBV6-3 combines with J gene TRBJ2-7; 8 bases align to TRBD1. CDR1 is MNHEY and CDR2 is SVGEGT in the germline V gene. The CDR3 is made up of 13 amino acids. V lost 5 bases, J lost 5 bases, and 5 bases stayed unmatched. For the CDR3, the DNA is TGTGCCAGCAGTGAAAGGACAGGGAACGAGCAGTACTTC. Residues: CASSERTGNEQYF.

The V and J genes are TRBV20-1 and TRBJ2-7; D tentatively reads TRBD1 or TRBD2 (5 bases each). Germline CDR1 reads DFQATT; CDR2 reads SNEGSKA (reference sequence). The CDR3 contains 13 residues. V was trimmed by 6 bases and J by 2 bases, leaving 14 bases between them. CDR3 in DNA: TGCAGTGCACACCCCCGGGGCCCCTACGAGCAGTACTTC. Its translation is CSAHPRGPYEQYF.

Comment on this clonotype: Relative to the germline gene, one junction end is altered; a read error may explain this. The V gene is TRBV11-3, the J gene TRBJ2-4; D is unresolved. Per germline, CDR1 SGHNT and CDR2 YENEEA. The CDR3 is 14 residues long. For the CDR3, the DNA is TGTGTCAGCAGCGAGCCCCTTGCCAAAAACATTCAGTACTTC. Translation gives CVSSEPLAKNIQYF.

In its sample, this clonotype was seen a few times. The V and J genes are TRBV7-2 and TRBJ2-7; TRBD2 might be the D (5 bases). Between the trimmed V and J ends, which lost 0 bases and 0 bases, there was a span of 15 bases. The CDR3 length is 17 residues. Germline CDR1 SGHTA, CDR2 FQGNSA. Here the CDR3 reads CASSLACGRQNSYEQYF. CDR3 sequence (DNA): TGTGCCAGCAGCTTAGCATGCGGGCGGCAAAACTCCTACGAGCAGTACTTC.

This clonotype has a handful of counts. The chain combines TRBV7-2 with TRBJ2-3; D unclear. CDR3 size: 15 residues. Germline V gives CDR1 SGHTA, CDR2 FQGNSA. V dropped 5 bases and J dropped 0 bases, with 12 bases sitting between them. In DNA form, the CDR3 reads TGTGCCAGCAGCCCCGACTCGTCTAGCACAGATACGCAGTATTTT. Residues: CASSPDSSSTDTQYF.

This clonotype was detected only once. The gene calls are TRBV12-3 or TRBV12-4 and TRBJ1-1, with D uncertain. V lost 6 bases and J 1 base, leaving 9 bases between the germline ends. The CDR3 is 13 residues long. The CDR3 region is CASRVLGNTEAFF. The CDR3 nucleotides read TGTGCCAGCAGGGTCCTGGGGAACACTGAAGCTTTCTTT.

The chain employs TRBV18 and TRBJ2-3, with D perhaps being TRBD1 or TRBD2 (5 bases each). Looked up from germline, CDR1 is KGHSH and CDR2 is LQKENI. This CDR3 region has 15 residues. V was cut by 4 bases and J by 5 bases, with 16 bases left in between. In DNA form, the CDR3 reads TGTGCCAGCTCACTTTATGGGGGTCGAGAAGATACGCAGTATTTT. Translated, it gives CASSLYGGREDTQYF.

Only a few counts were recorded for this clonotype. This chain connects TRBV4-3 to TRBJ1-2; D is unresolved. Per the germline V gene, CDR1 is LGHNA and CDR2 is YSLEER. V was trimmed by 0 bases and J by 6 bases, leaving 20 bases between them. The length of the CDR3 is 17 residues. For the CDR3, the DNA is TGCGCCAGCAGCCAAGATTTTATTGGACCGCGGCTAAATGGCTACACCTTC. Translated, it gives CASSQDFIGPRLNGYTF.

This chain links TRBV3-1 with TRBJ1-2; possibly TRBD1 for D (5 bases). CDR3 size: 18 residues. Germline V lookup: CDR1 LGHDT, CDR2 YNNKEL (reference sequence). V shed 4 bases and J shed 4 bases, with 25 bases lying between them. CDR3 residues: CASSPPGPSGPTIYGYTF. CDR3 bases: TGTGCCAGCAGCCCTCCTGGTCCCTCGGGACCGACTATCTATGGCTACACCTTC.

The genes are TRBV5-1 and TRBJ2-1; TRBD2 matches at 14 bases. The DNA end favors TRBJ2-7, so the J call may be wrong. This CDR3 is built from 18 residues. Germline CDR1 is SGHRS and CDR2 is YFSETQ. CDR3 in amino acids: CASSPWTSGGSPYNEQYF. DNA of the CDR3: TGCGCCAGCAGCCCATGGACTAGCGGGGGGTCCCCCTACAATGAGCAGTACTTC.

The sample holds a few counts of this clonotype. The V gene is TRBV11-2, the J gene TRBJ2-5; D is unclear. Trimming left V 2 bases short and J 5 bases short, with 12 bases between. The CDR3 consists of 14 residues. Per the germline V gene, CDR1 is SGHAT and CDR2 is FQNNGV. CDR3 nucleotides: TGTGCCAGCAGCTTAAACCCCTCGGAGGAGACCCAGTACTTC. Translated, it gives CASSLNPSEETQYF.

The chain links TRBV4-3 to TRBJ2-3; a possible D gene is TRBD1 (6 bases). The germline V gene has CDR1 LGHNA and CDR2 YSLEER. The V and J ends lost 2 bases and 0 bases respectively, with 12 bases between them. This CDR3 has 16 amino acids. The CDR3 DNA is TGCGCCAGCAGCCAACAGAGACAGGTTAGCACAGATACGCAGTATTTT. Protein: CASSQQRQVSTDTQYF.

The chain couples TRBV21-1 to TRBJ2-5; TRBD1 is the table's D call, not checked against the DNA. TRBV21-1 is listed as a pseudogene. CDR3 length equals 16 residues. The CDR3: CASSQGRTGGGKTQYF. The CDR3 region has the DNA TGTGCCAGCAGTCAAGGGAGGACAGGGGGCGGAAAGACCCAGTACTTC.